This TCR beta chain was found in a study of identical twins. Germline values: CDR1 LGHDT, CDR2 YNNKEL (reference sequence). The CDR3 has 13 amino acids. V lost 0 bases, J lost 3 bases, and 5 bases lay in between. Notes on this clonotype: A read error may explain this, as a much larger clone is one base away.

Each CDR3 protein is one row after TCRdb ran MiXCR on the 5' RACE reads. The sample carries 1,800,000 or so distinct CDR3 sequences, 25% to 35% recorded once. The chain joins TRBV3-1 to TRBJ2-5; D remains unclear. This clonotype was sampled from a newborn girl in good health. Specimen: cord blood. CDR3 protein: CASSQEREETQYF. The CDR3 DNA follows: TGTGCCAGCAGCCAAGAAAGGGAAGAGACCCAGTACTTC.